This TCR beta chain appears in the sequencing data of a study of beta chain features in type 1 diabetes. V lost 2 bases, J lost 3 bases, and 4 bases stayed unmatched. Looked up from germline, CDR1 is SGHNT and CDR2 is YYREEE (reference sequence). CDR3 length equals 15 residues. Expressed TCRB transcripts were sequenced because the entire RNA isolate underwent reverse transcription. This table comes from immunoSEQ multiplex PCR, and its TCRdb copy is limited to in-frame clones, with some not included. Of just over 600,000 clones in the sample, less than 20% were seen once. This clone was recorded at least ten times.

This receptor was obtained from a man younger than 35 in good health. Source material: naive CD4+ T cells from blood. The rearrangement links TRBV5-4 to TRBJ2-1, with 8 bases aligning to TRBD1. The CDR3 region is CASSFDRGSYNEQFF. In DNA, the CDR3 is TGTGCCAGCAGCTTCGACAGGGGAAGCTACAATGAGCAGTTCTTC.